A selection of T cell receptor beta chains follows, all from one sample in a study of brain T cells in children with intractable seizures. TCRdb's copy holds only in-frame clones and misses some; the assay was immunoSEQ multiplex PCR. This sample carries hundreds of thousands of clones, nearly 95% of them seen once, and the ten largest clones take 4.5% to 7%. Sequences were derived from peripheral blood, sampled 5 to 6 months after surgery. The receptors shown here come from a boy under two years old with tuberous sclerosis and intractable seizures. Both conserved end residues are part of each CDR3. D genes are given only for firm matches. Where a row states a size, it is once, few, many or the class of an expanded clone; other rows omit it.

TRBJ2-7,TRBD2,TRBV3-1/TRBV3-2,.,TGTGCCAGCAGCCAGTATCTCCTAGCGGGGGGTTTCACCTACGAGCAGTACTTC,CASSQYLLAGGFTYEQYF
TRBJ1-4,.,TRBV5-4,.,TGTGCCAGCAGCCAAAAGCCGGGGGCAGGATATGAAAAACTGTTTTTT,CASSQKPGAGYEKLFF
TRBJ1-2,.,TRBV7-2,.,TGTGCCAGCAGCTTCACACAGAATAACTATGGCTACACCTTC,CASSFTQNNYGYTF
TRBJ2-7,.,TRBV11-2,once,TGTGCCAGCAGCGCTGTTGGAGTCGGGTACGAGCAGTACTTC,CASSAVGVGYEQYF
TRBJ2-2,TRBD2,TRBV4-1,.,TGCGCCAGCAGCCAAGACGGACTAGCGGGGGCCGGGAACACCGGGGAGCTGTTTTTT,CASSQDGLAGAGNTGELFF
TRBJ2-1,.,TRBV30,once,TGTGCCTGGAGTCTGAAGGAGGACAATGAGCAGTTCTTC,CAWSLKEDNEQFF
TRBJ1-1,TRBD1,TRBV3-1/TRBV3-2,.,TGTGCCAGCAGCCAGCTACAGGGGGGTAAGGACACTGAAGCTTTCTTT,CASSQLQGGKDTEAFF
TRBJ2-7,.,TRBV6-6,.,TGTGCCAGCAGTTACCTACAGGAAGCCTACGAGCAGTACTTC,CASSYLQEAYEQYF
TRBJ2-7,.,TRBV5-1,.,TGCGCCAGCAGCTTGGATGGGGAGCAGTACTTC,CASSLDGEQYF
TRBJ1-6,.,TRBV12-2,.,TGTGCAAGTCGCTTAAGTCCGGGGACAATGATGGCTATAGATTCACCCCTCCACTTT,CASRLSPGTMMAIDSPLHF
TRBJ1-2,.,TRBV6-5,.,TGTGCCAGCAGTTACTCTTCCCAGAACTATGGCTACACCTTC,CASSYSSQNYGYTF
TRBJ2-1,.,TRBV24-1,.,TGTGCCACCAGTGGGGACACCCCGGCCGGCTCCTACAATGAGCAGTTCTTC,CATSGDTPAGSYNEQFF
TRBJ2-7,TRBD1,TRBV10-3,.,TGTGCCATCAAGGTGACAGGGGAGCTCTCCTACGAGCAGTACTTC,CAIKVTGELSYEQYF
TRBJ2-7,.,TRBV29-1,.,TGCAGCGCTCGACGGCAGGGGGGGCCCTACGAGCAGTACTTC,CSARRQGGPYEQYF
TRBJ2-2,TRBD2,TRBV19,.,TGTGCCAGTAGTCCGGGACTAGCGGGAGAAATCGGGGAGCTGTTTTTT,CASSPGLAGEIGELFF
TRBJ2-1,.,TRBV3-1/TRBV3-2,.,TGTGCCAGCAGCCAAGCGACCGTCGGGCACGAGCAGTTCTTC,CASSQATVGHEQFF
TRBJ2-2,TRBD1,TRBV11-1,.,TGTGCCAGCAGCTTAGGGGACAGCACGAACACCGGGGAGCTGTTTTTT,CASSLGDSTNTGELFF
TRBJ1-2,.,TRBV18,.,TGTGCCAGCTCACCACCGGGCATAGGGTACTATGGCTACACCTTC,CASSPPGIGYYGYTF
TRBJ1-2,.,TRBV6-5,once,TGTGCCAGCAATCCCTACTCTAGGGGCTATGGCTACACCTTC,CASNPYSRGYGYTF
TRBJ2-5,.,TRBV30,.,TGTGCCTGGAGTGTACTTCCACTGAACCAAGAGACCCAGTACTTC,CAWSVLPLNQETQYF
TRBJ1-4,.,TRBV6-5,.,TGTGCCAGCATTAGGGGCCTTAATGAAAAACTGTTTTTT,CASIRGLNEKLFF
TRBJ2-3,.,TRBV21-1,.,TGTGCCAGCAGCCAGGGGACCCTTTCCCCGGATACGCAGTATTTT,CASSQGTLSPDTQYF
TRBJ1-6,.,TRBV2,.,TGTGCCAGCAGTGAAGAGGCAGGTACATCACCCCTCCACTTT,CASSEEAGTSPLHF
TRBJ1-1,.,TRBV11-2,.,TGTGCCAGCAGCTTAACGTCAGGGAGGATGAACACTGAAGCTTTCTTT,CASSLTSGRMNTEAFF
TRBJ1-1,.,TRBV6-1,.,TGTGCCAGCAGTGAAGCCGGCCGGATGAACACTGAAGCTTTCTTT,CASSEAGRMNTEAFF
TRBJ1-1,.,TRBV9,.,TGTGCCAGCAGCGTAGTAGGAGGGGTGAACACTGAAGCTTTCTTT,CASSVVGGVNTEAFF
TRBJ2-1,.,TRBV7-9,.,TGTGCCAGCAGCTTTAGCAATGAGCAGTTCTTC,CASSFSNEQFF
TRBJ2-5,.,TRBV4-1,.,TGCGCCAGCAGCCAAGATGGTACCTTGGGGCAAGAGACCCAGTACTTC,CASSQDGTLGQETQYF
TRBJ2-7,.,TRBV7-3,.,TGTGCCAGCAGCTTAACAGGGAGCTCCTACGAGCAGTACTTC,CASSLTGSSYEQYF
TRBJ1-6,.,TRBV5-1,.,TGCGCCAGCAGCTTCGGGGTCCGCGAACCCCTCCACTTT,CASSFGVREPLHF
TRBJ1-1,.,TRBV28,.,TGTGCCAGCATCCTGGGGGGGGCCACTGAAGCTTTCTTT,CASILGGATEAFF
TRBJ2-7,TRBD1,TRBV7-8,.,TGTGCCAGCAGCCAGATCCGGGACAGGGGGCCCCCCTACGAGCAGTACTTC,CASSQIRDRGPPYEQYF
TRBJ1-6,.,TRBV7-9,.,TGTGCCAGCAGCTTAAGTGGGTTCAGGGAAGGATCACCCCTCCACTTT,CASSLSGFREGSPLHF
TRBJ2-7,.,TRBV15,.,TGTGCCACCAGCATCCGGGACCTTGGCCACGAGCAGTACTTC,CATSIRDLGHEQYF
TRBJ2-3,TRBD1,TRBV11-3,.,TGTGCCAGCAGCCGGACAGGGGGTACAGATACGCAGTATTTT,CASSRTGGTDTQYF
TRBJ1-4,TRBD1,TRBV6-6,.,TGTGCCAGCAGGCAGCCAGGGGGTAAGGTGCAAGGAAAACTGTTTTTT,CASRQPGGKVQGKLFF
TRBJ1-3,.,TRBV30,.,TGTGCCTGGAGTGGGGCCGGAAACACCATATATTTT,CAWSGAGNTIYF
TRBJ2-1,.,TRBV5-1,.,TGCGCCAGCAGTTTTCTCTGGGGACTCCCCCCCAGAGGTTTACTCGGTGAGCAGTTCTTC,CASSFLWGLPPRGLLGEQFF
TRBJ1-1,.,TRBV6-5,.,TGTGCCAGCAGTTCCCGGGGGGACACTGAAGCTTTCTTT,CASSSRGDTEAFF
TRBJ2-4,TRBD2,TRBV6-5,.,TGTGCCAGCAGACTAGCGGGGAAAAACATTCAGTACTTC,CASRLAGKNIQYF
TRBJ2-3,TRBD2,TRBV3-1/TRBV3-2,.,TGTGCCAGCAGCCAAGATCTCCTAGCGGGGGGACTATCCACAGATACGCAGTATTTT,CASSQDLLAGGLSTDTQYF
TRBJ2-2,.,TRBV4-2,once,TGTGCCAGCAGCCAAGATTTCGGATCCACCGGGGAGCTGTTTTTT,CASSQDFGSTGELFF
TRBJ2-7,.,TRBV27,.,TGTGCCAGCAGTTTGTCGCCTAGCTACGAGCAGTACTTC,CASSLSPSYEQYF
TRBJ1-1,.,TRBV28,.,TGTGCCAGCAGCCTCGGACTCACGAACACTGAAGCTTTCTTT,CASSLGLTNTEAFF
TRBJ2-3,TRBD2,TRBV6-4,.,TGTGCCAGCAGTGACTTAGCGGGAGGGCCAGATACGCAGTATTTT,CASSDLAGGPDTQYF
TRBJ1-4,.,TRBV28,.,TGTGCCAGCAGCTCGAGTCCGGGGGCGAGTGAAAAACTGTTTTTT,CASSSSPGASEKLFF
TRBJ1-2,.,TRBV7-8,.,TGTGCCAGCAGCTTAGGGGCGGGCAGGCGACTTAACTATGGCTACACCTTC,CASSLGAGRRLNYGYTF
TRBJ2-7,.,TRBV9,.,TGTGCCAGCAGCGTAGAGCCGGACGGAGCCTACGAGCAGTACTTC,CASSVEPDGAYEQYF
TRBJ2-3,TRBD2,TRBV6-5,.,TGTGCCAGCAGGGTGACTAGCGGAACAGATACGCAGTATTTT,CASRVTSGTDTQYF
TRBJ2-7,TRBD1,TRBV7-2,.,TGTGCCAGCAGCCCTCCGGGACAGGGGAGCTACGAGCAGTACTTC,CASSPPGQGSYEQYF
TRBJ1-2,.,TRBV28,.,TGTGCCAGCAGTCTTTTTCGAGAGGCTCCAAACTATGGCTACACCTTC,CASSLFREAPNYGYTF
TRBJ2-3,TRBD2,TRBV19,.,TGTGCCACCTCGACTAGCGGGGGGGCCGGAACAGATACGCAGTATTTT,CATSTSGGAGTDTQYF
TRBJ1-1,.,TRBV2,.,TGTGCCAGCAGTGAAGGGCAGGAGACCAATGAAGCTTTCTTT,CASSEGQETNEAFF